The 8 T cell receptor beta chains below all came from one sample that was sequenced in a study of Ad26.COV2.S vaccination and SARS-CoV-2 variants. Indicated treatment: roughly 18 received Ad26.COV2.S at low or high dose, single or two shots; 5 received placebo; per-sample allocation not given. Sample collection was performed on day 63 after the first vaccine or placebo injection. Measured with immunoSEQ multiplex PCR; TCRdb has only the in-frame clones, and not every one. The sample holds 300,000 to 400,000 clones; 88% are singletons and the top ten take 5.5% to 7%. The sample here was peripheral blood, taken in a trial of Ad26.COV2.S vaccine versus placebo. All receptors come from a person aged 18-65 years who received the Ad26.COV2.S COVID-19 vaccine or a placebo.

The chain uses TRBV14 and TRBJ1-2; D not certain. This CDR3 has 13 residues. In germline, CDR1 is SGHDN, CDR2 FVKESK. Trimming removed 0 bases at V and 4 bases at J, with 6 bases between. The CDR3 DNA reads TGTGCCAGCAGCCAAGACTTACTCTATGGCTACACCTTC. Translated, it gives CASSQDLLYGYTF. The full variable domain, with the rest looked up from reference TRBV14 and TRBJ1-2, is EAGVTQFPSHSVIEKGQTVTLRCDPISGHDNLYWYRRVMGKEIKFLLHFVKESKQDESGMPNNRFLAERTGGTYSTLKVQPAELEDSGVYFCASSQDLLYGYTFGSGTRLTVV.

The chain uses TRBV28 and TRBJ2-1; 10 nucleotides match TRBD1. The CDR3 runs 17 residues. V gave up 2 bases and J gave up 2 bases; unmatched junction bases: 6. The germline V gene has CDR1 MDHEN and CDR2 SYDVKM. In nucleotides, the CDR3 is TGTGCCAGCAGTTTACTCCCCGGGACAGGGGCCTACAATGAGCAGTTCTTC. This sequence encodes CASSLLPGTGAYNEQFF.

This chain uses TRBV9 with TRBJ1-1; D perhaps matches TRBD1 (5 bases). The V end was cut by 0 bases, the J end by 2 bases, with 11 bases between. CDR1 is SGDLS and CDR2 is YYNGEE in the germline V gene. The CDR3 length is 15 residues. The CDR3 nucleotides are TGTGCCAGCAGCGTAGTTACAGGCGCAAACACTGAAGCTTTCTTT. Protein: CASSVVTGANTEAFF.

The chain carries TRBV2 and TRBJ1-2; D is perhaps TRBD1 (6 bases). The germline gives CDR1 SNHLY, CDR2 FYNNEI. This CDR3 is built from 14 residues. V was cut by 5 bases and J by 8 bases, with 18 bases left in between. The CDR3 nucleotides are TGTGCCAGCAGTCCCTCTCAGGGGTATGAAGGCTACACCTTC. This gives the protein CASSPSQGYEGYTF.

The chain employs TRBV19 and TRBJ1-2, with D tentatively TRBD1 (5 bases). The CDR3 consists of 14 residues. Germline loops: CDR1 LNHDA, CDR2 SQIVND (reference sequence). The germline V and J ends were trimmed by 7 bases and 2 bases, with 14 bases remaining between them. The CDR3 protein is CASIRGGANYGYTF. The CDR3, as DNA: TGTGCCAGTATCCGTGGAGGGGCGAACTATGGCTACACCTTC.

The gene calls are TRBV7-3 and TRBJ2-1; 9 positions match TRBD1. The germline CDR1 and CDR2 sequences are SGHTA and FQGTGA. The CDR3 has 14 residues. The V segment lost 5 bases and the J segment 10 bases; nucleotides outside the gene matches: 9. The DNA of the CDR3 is TGTGCCAGCAGCCTGGACAGGGGAGTCGGGGAGCAGTTCTTC. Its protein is CASSLDRGVGEQFF.

The CDR3 nucleotides are TGTGCCAGCAGCATAGACAGGAGGAACTATGGCTACACCTTC. It yields the protein CASSIDRRNYGYTF. The V gene is TRBV7-2, the J gene TRBJ1-2; D is possibly TRBD1 (6 bases). Germline CDR1 SGHTA, CDR2 FQGNSA. V lost 5 bases, J lost 2 bases, and 12 bases lay in between. The CDR3 is made up of 14 amino acids.

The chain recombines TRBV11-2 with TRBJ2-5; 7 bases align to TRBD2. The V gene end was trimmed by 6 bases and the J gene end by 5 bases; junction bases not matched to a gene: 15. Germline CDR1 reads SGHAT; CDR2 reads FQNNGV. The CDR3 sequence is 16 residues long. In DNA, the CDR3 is TGTGCCAGCAGAGCTTGGGGCGCGGGAGCACGGGAGACCCAGTACTTC. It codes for CASRAWGAGARETQYF.